These 27 T cell receptor beta chains came from one sample sequenced in a study of blood T cell repertoires in COVID-19. Repertoires were generated with immunoSEQ multiplex PCR, while TCRdb's copy carries only in-frame clones and drops some. There are under 35,000 clones in the sample; more than 75% occur only once, and roughly a third lies in the top ten. The sample taken for sequencing was peripheral blood. The receptors shown here come from a man aged 80 or over with acute or convalescent COVID-19.

This clone occurred many times. The chain joins TRBV11-3 to TRBJ2-3; D is possibly TRBD2 (5 bases). CDR1 and CDR2 (germline): SGHNT, YENEEA. This CDR3 comprises 14 residues. Between the trimmed V and J ends, which lost 3 bases and 1 base, there was a span of 8 bases. For the CDR3, the DNA is TGTGCCAGCAGCTTCGAGGGTGGCACAGATACGCAGTATTTT. Translated: CASSFEGGTDTQYF. The full variable domain, in which reference TRBV11-3 and TRBJ2-3 provide the parts outside the CDR3, is EAGVVQSPRYKIIEKKQPVAFWCNPISGHNTLYWYLQNLGQGPELLIRYENEEAVDDSQLPKDRFSAERLKGVDSTLKIQPAELGDSAVYLCASSFEGGTDTQYFGPGTRLTVL.

The chain is built from TRBV27 and TRBJ2-7; possible D gene TRBD1, 6 bases. V gave up 7 bases and J gave up 3 bases, with 7 bases separating them. This CDR3 contains 11 residues. Germline V CDR1 and CDR2: MNHEY, SMNVEV (reference sequence). CDR3 coding DNA: TGTGCCAGCACACAGGGCTACGAGCAGTACTTC. Its translation: CASTQGYEQYF.

J is TRBJ1-5 and V is TRBV2, with D perhaps TRBD1 (5 bases). Germline CDR1 SNHLY, CDR2 FYNNEI. The CDR3 is 14 residues long. Trimming removed 2 bases at V and 11 bases at J, with 16 bases between. The CDR3 protein is CASSEPRGSRAQHF. The CDR3 bases are TGTGCCAGCAGTGAACCCCGTGGGTCCAGGGCCCAGCATTTT.

This clone was detected only a few times. The chain recombines TRBV6-9 with TRBJ2-3, with 9 bases that match TRBD1. Losses at the gene ends were 4 bases for V and 0 bases for J; bases not matched to a gene: 2. The CDR3 consists of 15 residues. CDR1 and CDR2 (germline): MNHGY, SVAAGI. Here the CDR3 DNA reads TGTGCCAGCAGTTCTGGACAGGGGAGCACAGATACGCAGTATTTT. Translation gives CASSSGQGSTDTQYF.

The chain couples TRBV27 to TRBJ2-5, with 11 bases fitting TRBD2. Germline V gene data show CDR1 as MNHEY and CDR2 as SMNVEV (reference sequence). Losses at the gene ends were 2 bases for V and 4 bases for J; bases not matched to a gene: 12. CDR3 length equals 18 residues. CDR3 in DNA: TGTGCCAGCAGTTTAATCTGGACTAGCGGGTCTCCCCGAGAGACCCAGTACTTC. Amino acid sequence: CASSLIWTSGSPRETQYF.

This clone was detected a few times. V is TRBV20-1 and J is TRBJ1-6, with D tentatively TRBD1 (5 bases). In germline, CDR1 is DFQATT, CDR2 SNEGSKA (reference sequence). This CDR3 comprises 14 residues. V gave up 5 bases and J gave up 7 bases, with 15 bases separating them. CDR3 loop: CSAGVKGLNSPLHF. Here the CDR3 DNA reads TGCAGTGCTGGTGTAAAGGGGCTCAATTCACCCCTCCACTTT.

V is TRBV5-1 and J is TRBJ2-3; 13 nucleotides agree with TRBD2. Germline assignment: CDR1 SGHRS and CDR2 YFSETQ. V lost 4 bases, J lost 0 bases, and 8 bases stayed unmatched. This CDR3 is built from 18 residues. The CDR3 loop is CASSMTSGGTSSTDTQYF. Here the CDR3 DNA reads TGCGCCAGCAGCATGACTAGCGGGGGGACCTCTAGCACAGATACGCAGTATTTT. The full variable domain, in which reference TRBV5-1 and TRBJ2-3 provide the parts outside the CDR3, is KAGVTQTPRYLIKTRGQQVTLSCSPISGHRSVSWYQQTPGQGLQFLFEYFSETQRNKGNFPGRFSGRQFSNSRSEMNVSTLELGDSALYLCASSMTSGGTSSTDTQYFGPGTRLTVL.

The genes are TRBV10-3 and TRBJ2-7, with 13 positions matching TRBD2. CDR1 is ENHRY, CDR2 SYGVKD, per germline. The CDR3 covers 15 residues. The J segment lost 5 bases and the V segment lost 6 bases, leaving 7 bases of the junction unmatched. Written as DNA, the CDR3 is TGTGCCATCAGCATGGGACTAGCGGGATTCGACGAGCAGTACTTC. Translating it yields CAISMGLAGFDEQYF.

This chain connects TRBV6-4 to TRBJ2-3; TRBD2 matches at 11 bases. The J segment lost 4 bases and the V segment lost 5 bases, leaving 5 bases of the junction unmatched. CDR1 is MRHNA, CDR2 SNTAGT, per germline. The CDR3 spans 15 residues. The chain's CDR3 is CASSLTSGSSDTQYF. DNA of the CDR3: TGTGCCAGCAGTTTAACTAGCGGGAGCTCAGATACGCAGTATTTT.

The V gene is TRBV5-1, the J gene TRBJ2-7, with D possibly matching TRBD1 (5 bases). V was pared by 0 bases and J by 1 base, with 11 bases between. CDR1 and CDR2 from the germline V gene are SGHRS and YFSETQ. CDR3 size: 15 residues. The CDR3 loop reads CASSLEGWGSYEQYF. CDR3 DNA sequence: TGCGCCAGCAGCTTGGAGGGGTGGGGTTCCTACGAGCAGTACTTC. Based on the CDR3 plus reference TRBV5-1 and TRBJ2-7, the full variable domain is KAGVTQTPRYLIKTRGQQVTLSCSPISGHRSVSWYQQTPGQGLQFLFEYFSETQRNKGNFPGRFSGRQFSNSRSEMNVSTLELGDSALYLCASSLEGWGSYEQYFGPGTRLTVT.

This clone is a singleton in its sample. V usage is TRBV11-1 and J usage is TRBJ2-1; D perhaps matches TRBD2 (6 bases). Looked up from germline, CDR1 is SGHAT and CDR2 is FQDESV (reference sequence). The CDR3 has 13 residues. The germline V and J ends were trimmed by 3 bases and 9 bases, with 12 bases remaining between them. CDR3 in amino acids: CASSFLKGGEQFF. In DNA form, the CDR3 reads TGTGCCAGCAGCTTTTTGAAGGGAGGTGAGCAGTTCTTC.

The rearrangement joins TRBV29-1 to TRBJ1-1; D perhaps matches TRBD1 (6 bases). The CDR3 spans 13 residues. V was trimmed by 7 bases and J by 1 base, leaving 13 bases between them. Germline values: CDR1 SQVTM, CDR2 ANQGSEA. The CDR3 DNA is TGCAGCGCGAGGGACACAAGGAACACTGAAGCTTTCTTT. Its protein product is CSARDTRNTEAFF.

The J gene is TRBJ2-6, the V gene TRBV4-2; 10 nucleotides line up with TRBD2. CDR1 is LGHNA, CDR2 YNFKEQ, per germline. V gave up 6 bases and J gave up 12 bases; unmatched junction bases: 8. This CDR3 spans 14 amino acids. This CDR3 is CASRHNQREGVLTF. In DNA form, the CDR3 reads TGTGCCAGCAGACATAACCAGCGGGAGGGCGTCCTGACTTTC.

There are many counts of this clone. CDR3 nucleotide sequence: TGCGCCAGCAGGGACAGCTCTGGAAACACCATATATTTT. Encoded protein: CASRDSSGNTIYF. The chain employs TRBV5-1 and TRBJ1-3; D is possibly TRBD1 (6 bases). V was trimmed by 5 bases and J by 0 bases, leaving 6 bases between them. This CDR3 comprises 13 residues. Per germline, CDR1 SGHRS and CDR2 YFSETQ.

This clone was seen at least ten times. The chain couples TRBV7-3 to TRBJ2-2, with D uncertain. V lost 5 bases to trimming and J lost 7 bases, with 11 bases between them. Germline lookup yields CDR1 SGHTA and CDR2 FQGTGA. The CDR3 sequence is 13 residues long. The CDR3 coding sequence is TGTGCCAGCAGCCGTGGGCCTAACGGGGAGCTGTTTTTT. Translated: CASSRGPNGELFF.

The gene calls are TRBV3-1 (or the pseudogene TRBV3-2) and TRBJ2-3; D is possibly TRBD1 (6 bases). The CDR3 length is 13 residues. Germline V CDR1 and CDR2: LGHDT, YNNKEL (reference sequence). With 6 bases removed from V and 3 bases from J, the gap between germline ends came to 10 bases. The CDR3 sequence: CASSPTGTDTQYF. The CDR3 region has the DNA TGTGCCAGCAGTCCAACAGGGACAGATACGCAGTATTTT.

J is TRBJ2-5 and V is TRBV12-3 or TRBV12-4, with D perhaps matching TRBD1 (6 bases). Trimming took 5 bases from V and 3 from J, leaving 10 bases between them. The CDR3 has 13 residues. CDR3 sequence reads: CASSVGQKETQYF. DNA for the CDR3: TGTGCCAGCAGTGTAGGACAGAAAGAGACCCAGTACTTC.

The chain combines TRBV14 with TRBJ2-7; D gene ambiguous. CDR1 is SGHDN and CDR2 is FVKESK in the germline V gene. V lost 1 base and J lost 8, with 6 bases in between. This CDR3 has 11 amino acids. CDR3 coding DNA: TGTGCCAGCAGCCAAGGGCCTCAGCAGTACTTC. Its protein is CASSQGPQQYF.

The V call is TRBV2, the J call TRBJ2-5; no clear D. There are 13 residues in the CDR3. V lost 5 bases to trimming and J lost 5 bases, with 12 bases between them. CDR1 is SNHLY and CDR2 is FYNNEI in the germline V gene. The CDR3 DNA reads TGTGCCAGCAGTTGGTCCCCTGGCGAGACCCAGTACTTC. The encoded protein is CASSWSPGETQYF.

This clone was detected only once. This rearrangement joins TRBV7-3 to TRBJ2-3, with TRBD1 as a possible D gene (5 bases). This CDR3 is built from 13 residues. Between the trimmed V and J ends, which lost 5 bases and 3 bases, there was a span of 9 bases. CDR1 SGHTA and CDR2 FQGTGA come from the germline V gene. In nucleotides, the CDR3 is TGTGCCAGCAGCCCCCAGGGTACAGATACGCAGTATTTT. It specifies CASSPQGTDTQYF.

V gene TRBV29-1 combines with J gene TRBJ1-2; TRBD1 matches at 7 bases. The CDR3 has 11 amino acids. V shed 4 bases, J shed 6 bases, and the junction held 2 bases outside the gene matches. Germline CDR1 and CDR2: SQVTM and ANQGSEA. The CDR3 bases are TGCAGCGTTGGACAGGGTAATGGCTACACCTTC. Residues: CSVGQGNGYTF.

The chain recombines TRBV5-6 with TRBJ2-5; 9 bases match TRBD2. J was trimmed by 1 base and V by 4 bases; bases with no gene match: 2. The length of the CDR3 is 14 residues. Germline CDR1 SGHDT, CDR2 YYEEEE. The CDR3 region is CASSRGLAQETQYF. Here the CDR3 DNA reads TGTGCCAGCAGCAGGGGACTAGCCCAAGAGACCCAGTACTTC.

The J gene is TRBJ2-1, the V gene TRBV5-1; TRBD2 matches at 13 bases. Germline V lookup: CDR1 SGHRS, CDR2 YFSETQ. Trimming removed 4 bases from V and 0 bases from J; junction bases left unmatched: 4. The CDR3 is 17 residues long. This CDR3 is CASSPGTSGNSYNEQFF. CDR3 sequence (DNA): TGCGCCAGCAGCCCGGGGACTAGCGGGAACTCCTACAATGAGCAGTTCTTC. The whole variable domain, filled in from reference TRBV5-1 and TRBJ2-1, reads KAGVTQTPRYLIKTRGQQVTLSCSPISGHRSVSWYQQTPGQGLQFLFEYFSETQRNKGNFPGRFSGRQFSNSRSEMNVSTLELGDSALYLCASSPGTSGNSYNEQFFGPGTRLTVL.

The CDR3 nucleotides read TGTGCCAGCAGCTATGACACTGAAGCTTTCTTT. The encoded protein is CASSYDTEAFF. This rearrangement joins TRBV12-3 or TRBV12-4 to TRBJ1-1; D unclear. Deletions cut 6 bases from V and 3 bases from J, with 5 bases between. This CDR3 is 11 amino acids long.

The chain couples TRBV10-3 to TRBJ2-7; 7 nucleotides align to TRBD2. This CDR3 region has 14 residues. CDR1 ENHRY and CDR2 SYGVKD come from the germline V gene. The junction had 5 bases not matched to a gene; V was cut back by 4 bases and J by 2 bases. This CDR3 is CAISVRDYTYEQYF. CDR3 bases: TGTGCCATCAGTGTCCGGGACTATACCTACGAGCAGTACTTC.

The V and J genes are TRBV5-1 and TRBJ2-7; the D is unclear. CDR3 length equals 13 residues. Trimming shortened V by 0 bases and J by 2 bases, and 6 bases separated the two germline ends. Germline V gene data show CDR1 as SGHRS and CDR2 as YFSETQ. The DNA of the CDR3 is TGCGCCAGCAGCTTGGACAGTACCTACGAGCAGTACTTC. This gives the protein CASSLDSTYEQYF. Looking up the rest from reference TRBV5-1 and TRBJ2-7 gives the full variable domain: KAGVTQTPRYLIKTRGQQVTLSCSPISGHRSVSWYQQTPGQGLQFLFEYFSETQRNKGNFPGRFSGRQFSNSRSEMNVSTLELGDSALYLCASSLDSTYEQYFGPGTRLTVT.

The chain uses TRBV30 and TRBJ2-5; 7 bases align to TRBD1. The germline V gene has CDR1 GTSNPN and CDR2 SVGIG (reference sequence). The CDR3 extends over 14 amino acids. V was clipped by 4 bases and J by 3 bases; unmatched bases: 8. The CDR3 DNA sequence: TGTGCCTGGACCCAGACAGGGCGGGAAGAGACCCAGTACTTC. The encoded protein is CAWTQTGREETQYF.